The 26 T cell receptor beta chains listed next were all sequenced from one sample in a study of T cell changes during pregnancy in multiple sclerosis. Some clones are missing from TCRdb's copy, which holds only in-frame ones; the method was immunoSEQ multiplex PCR. This table has over 50,000 clones, almost 95% appearing once. Specimen: CD4+ T cells from peripheral blood mononuclear cells, collected in the third trimester of pregnancy. The receptors derive from a female donor with multiple sclerosis, enrolled in a pregnancy study.

This chain links TRBV13 with TRBJ2-7; D is unresolved. This CDR3 contains 14 residues. The ends were cut back, 0 bases at V and 2 bases at J, with 8 bases in the middle. CDR1 is PRHDT, CDR2 FYEKMQ, per germline (reference sequence). Written as DNA, the CDR3 is TGTGCCAGCAGCTTAGGTCGCCGAGCCTACGAGCAGTACTTC. Amino acid sequence: CASSLGRRAYEQYF.

The gene calls are TRBV21-1 and TRBJ1-1. TRBV21-1 represents a pseudogene. CDR3 length equals 12 residues. This CDR3 reads CASSKPSRPAFF. The CDR3 region has the DNA TGTGCCAGCAGCAAACCGTCCCGTCCGGCTTTCTTT.

This chain uses TRBV19 with TRBJ1-1, with D possibly TRBD1 on 6 matching bases. Between the trimmed V and J ends, which lost 5 bases and 3 bases, there was a span of 13 bases. The germline V gene has CDR1 LNHDA and CDR2 SQIVND (reference sequence). The CDR3 length is 14 residues. CDR3 DNA sequence: TGTGCCAGTAGTCCACCCGGACAGCACACTGAAGCTTTCTTT. It yields the protein CASSPPGQHTEAFF.

This rearrangement joins TRBV6-1 to TRBJ1-5, with a tentative D call TRBD1 (5 bases). The CDR3 length is 14 residues. The germline V gene encodes CDR1 MNHNS and CDR2 SASEGT. V shed 4 bases and J shed 7 bases, with 14 bases lying between them. Here the CDR3 DNA reads TGTGCCAGCAGTGGAATTGGGGCAATACAGCCCCAGCATTTT. Encoded protein: CASSGIGAIQPQHF.

The chain employs TRBV5-1 and TRBJ2-1; 7 bases line up with TRBD2. The CDR3 totals 15 residues. Germline trimming cut 0 bases from V and 7 bases from J; bases unmatched to any gene: 7. CDR1 and CDR2 from the germline V gene are SGHRS and YFSETQ. CDR3 residues: CASSLEAGRGNEQFF. CDR3 bases: TGCGCCAGCAGCTTGGAAGCAGGGAGGGGTAATGAGCAGTTCTTC.

J is TRBJ1-2 and V is TRBV28, with D perhaps TRBD1 (6 bases). The germline gives CDR1 MDHEN, CDR2 SYDVKM. With 1 base removed from V and 6 bases from J, the gap between germline ends came to 9 bases. The CDR3 contains 13 residues. The chain's CDR3 is CASSLLQGDGYTF. Here the CDR3 DNA reads TGTGCCAGCAGTTTATTACAGGGAGATGGCTACACCTTC.

The rearrangement uses TRBV18 and TRBJ1-4; D remains unclear. V was cut by 2 bases and J by 0 bases, with 4 bases left in between. Germline V gene data show CDR1 as KGHSH and CDR2 as LQKENI. This CDR3 has 14 amino acids. The CDR3 protein is CASSPEATNEKLFF. The CDR3 DNA reads as TGTGCCAGCTCACCAGAGGCAACTAATGAAAAACTGTTTTTT.

This clone was seen a single time. This chain joins TRBV5-1 and TRBJ1-2; 7 bases agree with TRBD1. Per germline, CDR1 SGHRS and CDR2 YFSETQ. V gave up 4 bases and J gave up 6 bases; unmatched junction bases: 12. CDR3 length: 15 amino acids. DNA of the CDR3: TGCGCCAGCAGCCCCCCCCTAGGGGGCTTCGATGGCTACACCTTC. Translating gives CASSPPLGGFDGYTF.

The chain has TRBV27 and TRBJ1-6; possible D gene TRBD1, 5 bases. This CDR3 spans 13 amino acids. Germline CDR1 is MNHEY and CDR2 is SMNVEV (reference sequence). With 5 bases removed from V and 7 bases from J, the gap between germline ends came to 9 bases. The DNA for the CDR3 is TGTGCCAGCAGTAAGACAGAGAATTCACCCCTCCACTTT. This encodes CASSKTENSPLHF.

V gene TRBV7-3 combines with J gene TRBJ2-1, with TRBD2 matching 9 bases. V lost 1 base to trimming and J lost 6 bases; unmatched junction nucleotides: 4. CDR1 and CDR2 (germline): SGHTA, FQGTGA. CDR3 length: 15 residues. CDR3 loop: CASSLKAGGTNEQFF. For the CDR3, the DNA is TGTGCCAGCAGCTTAAAAGCGGGAGGCACCAATGAGCAGTTCTTC.

The chain recombines TRBV28 with TRBJ1-5, with unresolved D. Trimming took off 7 bases at V and 1 base at J, with 14 bases between the two ends. The V gene's germline CDR1 is MDHEN and CDR2 SYDVKM. The CDR3 is 15 residues long. This CDR3 is CASMIGLISNQPQHF. In DNA form, the CDR3 reads TGTGCCAGCATGATCGGGTTGATCAGCAATCAGCCCCAGCATTTT.

The V call is TRBV28, the J call TRBJ2-3, with D possibly matching TRBD2 (5 bases). V was cut by 4 bases and J by 1 base, with 12 bases left in between. Looked up from germline, CDR1 is MDHEN and CDR2 is SYDVKM. This CDR3 is built from 15 residues. This CDR3 is CASSSPWGGTDTQYF. CDR3 sequence (DNA): TGTGCCAGCAGTTCCCCCTGGGGAGGCACAGATACGCAGTATTTT.

This rearrangement joins TRBV2 to TRBJ1-2; 7 nucleotides line up with TRBD1. V shed 6 bases, J shed 4 bases, and the junction held 11 bases outside the gene matches. Germline CDR1 SNHLY, CDR2 FYNNEI. The length of the CDR3 is 15 residues. CDR3 protein: CASRALQGTIYGYTF. The CDR3 DNA follows: TGTGCCAGCAGGGCACTACAGGGGACAATCTATGGCTACACCTTC.

This chain connects TRBV2 to TRBJ2-5; maybe TRBD2 (5 bases). Trimming left V 3 bases short and J 5 bases short, with 13 bases between. The CDR3 covers 14 residues. Looked up from germline, CDR1 is SNHLY and CDR2 is FYNNEI. CDR3 sequence (DNA): TGTGCCAGCAGTGATCCCACTAGATCGGAGACCCAGTACTTC. As protein: CASSDPTRSETQYF. Drawing the rest from reference TRBV2 and TRBJ2-5, the complete variable domain is EPEVTQTPSHQVTQMGQEVILRCVPISNHLYFYWYRQILGQKVEFLVSFYNNEISEKSEIFDDQFSVERPDGSNFTLKIRSTKLEDSAMYFCASSDPTRSETQYFGPGTRLLVL.

This chain connects TRBV7-2 to TRBJ1-6; 7 bases are shared with TRBD1. Germline trimming cut 5 bases from V and 7 bases from J; bases unmatched to any gene: 2. The V gene's germline CDR1 is SGHTA and CDR2 FQGNSA. CDR3 size: 13 residues. This chain's CDR3 is CASSEDRNSPLHF. CDR3 DNA sequence: TGTGCCAGCAGCGAGGACAGGAATTCACCCCTCCACTTT.

CDR3 sequence reads: CASSLDNPGEQFF. Written as DNA, the CDR3 is TGTGCCAGCAGTTTAGACAATCCCGGTGAGCAGTTCTTC. The chain joins TRBV28 to TRBJ2-1; D is ambiguous. CDR1 and CDR2 from the germline V gene are MDHEN and SYDVKM. The ends were cut back, 2 bases at V and 9 bases at J, with 11 bases in the middle. The CDR3 has 13 amino acids.

The table lists this clone with a count of one. The chain uses TRBV7-6 and TRBJ2-6, with D possibly being TRBD2 (6 bases). This CDR3 spans 15 amino acids. CDR1 and CDR2 from the germline V gene are SGHVS and FNYEAQ. V was shortened by 2 bases and J by 2 bases, with 7 bases between the two germline ends. The CDR3 sequence: CASSLTGAGANVLTF. The CDR3 nucleotides read TGTGCCAGCAGCTTAACGGGGGCTGGGGCCAACGTCCTGACTTTC.

V usage is TRBV5-4 and J usage is TRBJ1-1; perhaps TRBD1 as D (6 bases). Per the germline V gene, CDR1 is SGHNT and CDR2 is YYREEE (reference sequence). This CDR3 is built from 14 residues. Trimming left V 7 bases short and J 3 bases short, with 16 bases between. The CDR3: CASPRAGGHTEAFF. Written as DNA, the CDR3 is TGTGCCAGCCCACGGGCGGGGGGGCACACTGAAGCTTTCTTT.

The V and J genes are TRBV30 and TRBJ1-3, with D unresolved. Deletions cut 0 bases from V and 4 bases from J, with 10 bases between. CDR1 is GTSNPN and CDR2 is SVGIG in the germline V gene (reference sequence). The CDR3 contains 14 residues. In DNA form, the CDR3 reads TGTGCCTGGAGTGTACTCGGGGTCGGAAACACCATATATTTT. Protein: CAWSVLGVGNTIYF.

The chain is built from TRBV18 and TRBJ1-1; D possibly corresponds to TRBD1 (5 bases). V lost 0 bases and J 5 bases, leaving 10 bases between the germline ends. This CDR3 has 14 residues. Germline V CDR1 and CDR2: KGHSH, LQKENI. The CDR3 loop is CASSPPTGGTEAFF. For the CDR3, the DNA is TGTGCCAGCTCACCACCGACGGGGGGAACTGAAGCTTTCTTT. The full variable domain, with the rest looked up from reference TRBV18 and TRBJ1-1, is NAGVMQNPRHLVRRRGQEARLRCSPMKGHSHVYWYRQLPEEGLKFMVYLQKENIIDESGMPKERFSAEFPKEGPSILRIQQVVRGDSAAYFCASSPPTGGTEAFFGQGTRLTVV.

The chain couples TRBV5-1 to TRBJ1-5; possibly TRBD1 for D (5 bases). CDR3 length: 14 residues. The germline V and J ends were trimmed by 3 bases and 7 bases, with 14 bases remaining between them. Germline V gene sequence: CDR1 SGHRS, CDR2 YFSETQ. CDR3: CASSSRGGEQPQHF. CDR3 sequence (DNA): TGCGCCAGCAGCTCGCGGGGGGGAGAACAGCCCCAGCATTTT.

The chain joins TRBV6-1 to TRBJ2-1; 8 bases are shared with TRBD2. V was pared by 3 bases and J by 7 bases, with 5 bases of the junction left unmatched. The CDR3 runs to 14 residues. Germline V gives CDR1 MNHNS, CDR2 SASEGT. The CDR3 coding sequence is TGTGCCAGCAGTGAGGGCGGGGGGCTTAATGAGCAGTTCTTC. This gives the protein CASSEGGGLNEQFF.

The gene calls are TRBV18 and TRBJ2-2; D possibly corresponds to TRBD1 (5 bases). The CDR3 loop spans 14 amino acids. Trimming took off 2 bases at V and 5 bases at J, with 9 bases between the two ends. The germline V gene has CDR1 KGHSH and CDR2 LQKENI. The CDR3 sequence is CASSPDSLTGELFF. For the CDR3, the DNA is TGTGCCAGCTCACCAGACAGTTTAACCGGGGAGCTGTTTTTT.

The J gene is TRBJ1-4, the V gene TRBV5-1; the D is unclear. The CDR3 has 15 amino acids. V lost 0 bases and J lost 0, with 6 bases in between. Germline V gene data show CDR1 as SGHRS and CDR2 as YFSETQ. DNA for the CDR3: TGCGCCAGCAGCTTGGGGTCTACAACTAATGAAAAACTGTTTTTT. This gives the protein CASSLGSTTNEKLFF.

The J gene is TRBJ2-5, the V gene TRBV20-1; a possible D gene is TRBD1 (5 bases). Trimming pared 6 bases from V and 3 bases from J, leaving 8 bases between. Germline V lookup: CDR1 DFQATT, CDR2 SNEGSKA (reference sequence). This CDR3 spans 11 amino acids. CDR3 sequence: CSALGEETQYF. The CDR3 bases are TGCAGTGCGCTAGGGGAAGAGACCCAGTACTTC.

V usage is TRBV18 and J usage is TRBJ2-2; 11 nucleotides match TRBD2. Germline V gene lookup returns CDR1 KGHSH and CDR2 LQKENI. The length of the CDR3 is 16 residues. V shed 6 bases and J 2 bases; nucleotides not matched to a gene: 5. For the CDR3, the DNA is TGTGCCAGCTCCCCGGGACTAGCGGCTAACACCGGGGAGCTGTTTTTT. Translating gives CASSPGLAANTGELFF.